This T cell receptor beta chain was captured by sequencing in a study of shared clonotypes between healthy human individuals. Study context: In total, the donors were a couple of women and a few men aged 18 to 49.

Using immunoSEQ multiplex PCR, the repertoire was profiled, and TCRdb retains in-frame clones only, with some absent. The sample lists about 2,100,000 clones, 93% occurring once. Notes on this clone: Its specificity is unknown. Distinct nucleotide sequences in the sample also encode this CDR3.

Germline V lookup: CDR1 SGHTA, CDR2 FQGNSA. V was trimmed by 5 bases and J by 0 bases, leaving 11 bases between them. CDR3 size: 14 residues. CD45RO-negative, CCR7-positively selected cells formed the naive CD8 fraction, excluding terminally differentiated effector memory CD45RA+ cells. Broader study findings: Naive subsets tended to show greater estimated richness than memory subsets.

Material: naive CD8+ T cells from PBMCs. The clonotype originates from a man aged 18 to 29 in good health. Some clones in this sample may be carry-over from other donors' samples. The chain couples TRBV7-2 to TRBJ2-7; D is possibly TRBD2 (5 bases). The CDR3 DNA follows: TGTGCCAGCAGCACACCCGGACTCTCCTACGAGCAGTACTTC. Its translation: CASSTPGLSYEQYF.